This TCR beta chain appears in the sequencing data of a study of CD8+CD57+ T cells in acquired aplastic anemia. As for the study in general: Sorted CD4+ and CD8+ cells yielded around 3.3 ug of DNA on average. CD4+ reads averaged approximately 11 million in healthy donors. General study findings and limits: The study found no significant CD8+ Simpson's diversity difference between patients and controls.

Genomic DNA acted as the template from which TCR beta VDJ combination and CDR3 sequence profiling were carried out. TCRdb re-derived calls from the reads in MiXCR, one entry per CDR3 protein. Here the sample spans about 220,000 distinct CDR3 sequences, roughly 35% being singletons. The CDR3 sequence is 16 residues long. The ends were cut back, 0 bases at V and 0 bases at J, with 12 bases in the middle. Per the germline V gene, CDR1 is SGDLS and CDR2 is YYNGEE. This clonotype was counted at least ten times. No antigen is known for it. This rearrangement joins TRBV9 to TRBJ1-1; a weak D match, TRBD1 (5 bases). This TCR was recovered from a human donor in good health, serving as a control. The sequencing sample was made of sorted CD4+, CD8+, or CD8+CD57+ T cells (not recorded which) from PBMCs. The chain's CDR3 is CASSVVVGGMNTEAFF. Here the CDR3 DNA reads TGTGCCAGCAGCGTAGTCGTCGGGGGAATGAACACTGAAGCTTTCTTT.